The sequence of this T cell receptor (beta chain) was determined in a study of OX40 agonist ivuxolimab in advanced cancers. The overall study: Patients received the agonistic anti-OX40 (CD134) antibody ivuxolimab. The dose of intravenous ivuxolimab that patients received every 2 weeks ranged from 0.01 to 10 mg/kg. Partial responses, seen in three patients, involved one hepatocellular carcinoma and two cutaneous melanomas.

Germline V lookup: CDR1 KGHSH, CDR2 LQKENI. The V and J ends lost 2 bases and 4 bases, in that order; junction bases with no gene match: 4. The CDR3 is 15 amino acids. The table came from immunoSEQ multiplex PCR; TCRdb's copy has only in-frame clones and leaves some out. The table shows 87,000 or so clones, with around nine tenths occurring only once. This clonotype was obtained from an adult with an advanced solid tumor such as melanoma, head and neck, liver or kidney cancer. This material consisted of CD4+ or CD8+ T cells sorted from blood, taken in a trial of the OX40 agonist ivuxolimab. The chain carries TRBV18 and TRBJ2-1, with 8 bases lining up with TRBD2. The CDR3 loop reads CASSPEAGEYNEQFF. CDR3 nucleotides: TGTGCCAGCTCACCAGAAGCGGGAGAGTACAATGAGCAGTTCTTC.